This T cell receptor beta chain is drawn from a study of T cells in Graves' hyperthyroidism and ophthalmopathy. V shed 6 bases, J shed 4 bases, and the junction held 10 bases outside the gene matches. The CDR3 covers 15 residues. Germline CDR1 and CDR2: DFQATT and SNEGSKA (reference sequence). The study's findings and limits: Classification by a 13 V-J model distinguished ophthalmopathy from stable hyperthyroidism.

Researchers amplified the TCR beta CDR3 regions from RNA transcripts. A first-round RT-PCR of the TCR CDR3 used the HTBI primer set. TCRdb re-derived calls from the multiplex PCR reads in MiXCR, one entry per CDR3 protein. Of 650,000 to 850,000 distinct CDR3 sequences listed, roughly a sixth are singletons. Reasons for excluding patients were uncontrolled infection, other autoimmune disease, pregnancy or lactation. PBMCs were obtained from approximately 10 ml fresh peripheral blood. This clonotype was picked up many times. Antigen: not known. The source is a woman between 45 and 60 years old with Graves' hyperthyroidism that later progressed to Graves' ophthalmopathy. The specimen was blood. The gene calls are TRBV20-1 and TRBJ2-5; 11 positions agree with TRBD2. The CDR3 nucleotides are TGCAGTGCCGACACTGGACTAGCGGGTCGAGAGACCCAGTACTTC. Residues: CSADTGLAGRETQYF.